A selection of T cell receptor beta chains follows, all from one sample in a study of blood T cell repertoires in COVID-19. Only in-frame clones appear in the TCRdb table, and some are missing; sequencing was by immunoSEQ multiplex PCR. The repertoire has 200,000 to 300,000 clones, 84% of them found once; the top ten carry 1.5%. The sequenced sample was peripheral blood. These receptors originate from a middle-aged woman who had recovered from COVID-19. Each CDR3 is given with its conserved first and last residue. D genes are given only for firm matches. Size is omitted from some rows. Given values are once, few, many or a class for expanded clones.

clone_size	v_call	d_call	j_call	cdr3_aa	cdr3_nt
-	TRBV28	TRBD2	TRBJ2-7	CASSLISSGGLFVYEQYF	TGTGCCAGCAGTTTAATTTCTAGCGGGGGGTTATTCGTCTACGAGCAGTACTTC
once	TRBV2	TRBD1	TRBJ1-4	CASSSGTGVGDEKLFF	TGTGCCAGCAGTTCTGGGACAGGGGTGGGAGATGAAAAACTGTTTTTT
once	TRBV2	TRBD1	TRBJ2-6	CASSATGVGANVLTF	TGTGCCAGCAGCGCCACAGGGGTCGGGGCCAACGTCCTGACTTTC
-	TRBV18	-	TRBJ2-7	CASSPPGVNEQYF	TGTGCCAGCTCACCACCCGGGGTAAACGAGCAGTACTTC
-	TRBV3-1/TRBV3-2	-	TRBJ1-5	CASSQGAGSNQPQHF	TGTGCCAGCAGCCAAGGGGCCGGTAGCAATCAGCCCCAGCATTTT
-	TRBV18	TRBD2	TRBJ2-3	CASSTPSGEGTQYF	TGTGCCAGCTCAACCCCTAGCGGGGAGGGCACGCAGTATTTT
-	TRBV20-1	-	TRBJ1-2	CSASGGANYGYTF	TGCAGTGCTAGTGGGGGCGCCAACTATGGCTACACCTTC
-	TRBV10-2	-	TRBJ1-3	CASSPGFAGNTIYF	TGCGCCAGCAGTCCGGGTTTCGCTGGAAACACCATATATTTT
-	TRBV6-1	TRBD2	TRBJ2-7	CASSEAPGGRDRYEQYF	TGTGCCAGCAGTGAAGCGCCGGGCGGGAGGGATCGCTACGAGCAGTACTTC
-	TRBV3-1/TRBV3-2	-	TRBJ1-4	CASSQDRGLGNEKLFF	TGTGCCAGCAGCCAAGATCGAGGGCTCGGTAATGAAAAACTGTTTTTT
-	TRBV18	-	TRBJ1-4	CASSRTATNEKLFF	TGTGCCAGCTCACGGACAGCTACTAATGAAAAACTGTTTTTT
-	TRBV10-3	-	TRBJ2-7	CAISRTGDSSYEQYF	TGTGCCATCAGCCGGACTGGGGATAGCTCCTACGAGCAGTACTTC
-	TRBV5-4	TRBD1	TRBJ1-2	CASSATGGVYGYTF	TGTGCCAGCAGCGCGACAGGGGGGGTCTATGGCTACACCTTC
-	TRBV6-5	TRBD2	TRBJ2-1	CASRLAGGQYNEQFF	TGTGCCAGCAGACTAGCGGGGGGCCAATACAATGAGCAGTTCTTC
-	TRBV12-3/TRBV12-4	TRBD1	TRBJ1-2	CASRTGSEWGYTF	TGTGCCAGCAGGACAGGGTCCGAATGGGGCTACACCTTC
few	TRBV6-4	-	TRBJ1-5	CASSDGGRQPQHF	TGTGCCAGCAGTGACGGGGGGAGACAGCCCCAGCATTTT
-	TRBV3-1/TRBV3-2	TRBD1	TRBJ1-4	CASSFYRGSNEKLFF	TGTGCCAGCAGCTTCTACAGGGGGTCTAATGAAAAACTGTTTTTT
once	TRBV5-4	TRBD1	TRBJ1-1	CASSLVGGGYTEAFF	TGTGCCAGCAGCTTGGTTGGAGGGGGCTACACTGAAGCTTTCTTT
-	TRBV18	-	TRBJ1-3	CASFQGRSGNTIYF	TGTGCCAGCTTCCAGGGCCGCTCTGGAAACACCATATATTTT
few	TRBV28	TRBD1	TRBJ1-5	CASRALGQGVSPQHF	TGTGCCAGCAGGGCCCTGGGACAGGGAGTATCGCCCCAGCATTTT
few	TRBV19	-	TRBJ1-6	CASTPRANSPLHF	TGTGCCAGTACCCCCAGGGCAAATTCACCCCTCCACTTT
-	TRBV5-1	TRBD1	TRBJ1-1	CASSQGTGGAVVNTEAFF	TGCGCCAGCAGCCAGGGGACAGGGGGCGCGGTGGTGAACACTGAAGCTTTCTTT
-	TRBV5-1	TRBD1	TRBJ2-1	CASSRTGTGVDNEQFF	TGCGCCAGCAGCCGTACCGGGACAGGGGTTGACAATGAGCAGTTCTTC
-	TRBV5-6	TRBD2	TRBJ2-5	CASRPSGGGTQETQYF	TGTGCCAGCAGGCCGAGCGGCGGGGGAACACAAGAGACCCAGTACTTC
-	TRBV28	-	TRBJ1-5	CASSLFPRGNQPQHF	TGTGCCAGCAGCCTCTTTCCCCGGGGCAATCAGCCCCAGCATTTT
-	TRBV7-9	TRBD1	TRBJ1-2	CASSWDSGGYTF	TGTGCCAGCAGCTGGGACAGCGGGGGCTACACCTTC
-	TRBV5-6	-	TRBJ1-3	CASSRDGNAYTIYF	TGTGCCAGCAGCCGAGACGGGAACGCATACACCATATATTTT
-	TRBV6-6	TRBD1	TRBJ2-7	CASMLTDRREQYF	TGTGCCAGCATGCTCACGGACAGGCGCGAGCAGTACTTC
-	TRBV7-2	-	TRBJ1-5	CASSFSAGINQPQHF	TGTGCCAGCAGTTTTTCGGCAGGGATCAATCAGCCCCAGCATTTT
-	TRBV6-4	TRBD2	TRBJ2-7	CASRHGLAGGLVYEQYF	TGTGCCAGCAGGCATGGACTAGCGGGGGGCCTTGTTTACGAGCAGTACTTC
few	TRBV7-9	TRBD1	TRBJ1-1	CAIRDRGNTEAFF	TGTGCCATAAGGGACAGGGGGAACACTGAAGCTTTCTTT
few	TRBV10-2	-	TRBJ1-1	CASTQRDTEAFF	TGCGCCAGCACCCAGAGGGATACTGAAGCTTTCTTT
-	TRBV30	TRBD2	TRBJ2-1	CAGVAGAHSNNEQFF	TGTGCCGGAGTAGCGGGGGCGCATTCCAACAATGAGCAGTTCTTC
-	TRBV11-3	TRBD1	TRBJ2-3	CASSPGTGKSTDTQYF	TGTGCCAGCAGCCCCGGGACAGGGAAATCCACAGATACGCAGTATTTT
-	TRBV6-5	-	TRBJ1-5	CASKNGGGYQPQHF	TGTGCCAGCAAGAACGGGGGGGGTTATCAGCCCCAGCATTTT
few	TRBV18	-	TRBJ2-7	CASSPPSYEQYF	TGTGCCAGCTCACCTCCGTCCTACGAGCAGTACTTC
-	TRBV4-2	-	TRBJ1-6	CASSQGNWGGNNSPLHF	TGTGCCAGCAGCCAAGGGAATTGGGGGGGCAATAATTCACCCCTCCACTTT
-	TRBV10-3	-	TRBJ2-1	CAISEGLQYNEQFF	TGTGCCATCAGCGAAGGACTACAATACAATGAGCAGTTCTTC
-	TRBV4-1	TRBD2	TRBJ2-3	CASSEVPGLNTDTQYF	TGCGCCAGCAGTGAGGTTCCGGGACTAAACACAGATACGCAGTATTTT
once	TRBV27	TRBD1	TRBJ2-1	CASTPNRPQGVNNEQFF	TGTGCCAGCACCCCAAACCGACCCCAGGGGGTAAACAATGAGCAGTTCTTC
-	TRBV27	-	TRBJ2-5	CASIGQEETQYF	TGTGCCAGCATTGGGCAGGAAGAGACCCAGTACTTC
-	TRBV2	-	TRBJ1-2	CASSREAHGYTF	TGTGCCAGCAGCAGGGAAGCCCATGGCTACACCTTC
-	TRBV27	-	TRBJ2-7	CASRTTPGGIYEQYF	TGTGCCAGCCGAACTACCCCGGGGGGCATCTACGAGCAGTACTTC
-	TRBV28	TRBD1	TRBJ2-7	CASRMTGTYEQYF	TGTGCCAGCAGAATGACAGGGACCTACGAGCAGTACTTC
-	TRBV18	TRBD1	TRBJ2-5	CASSPRQGSLQETQYF	TGTGCCAGCTCACCACGACAGGGAAGCCTTCAAGAGACCCAGTACTTC
many	TRBV5-1	-	TRBJ2-7	CASSFGTEQTYEQYF	TGCGCCAGCAGCTTCGGAACAGAGCAAACCTACGAGCAGTACTTC
-	TRBV2	-	TRBJ2-5	CASNRGQEETQYF	TGTGCCAGCAATAGGGGACAAGAAGAGACCCAGTACTTC
many	TRBV18	TRBD2	TRBJ2-7	CASSPTSGGSYEQYF	TGTGCCAGCTCCCCGACTAGCGGGGGCTCCTACGAGCAGTACTTC
-	TRBV6-5	-	TRBJ2-2	CAPQGRVGSGELFF	TGTGCCCCTCAGGGCAGGGTGGGGTCCGGGGAGCTGTTTTTT
-	TRBV5-6	-	TRBJ2-2	CASGKRQLNTGELFF	TGTGCCAGTGGGAAGCGGCAGCTGAACACCGGGGAGCTGTTTTTT
once	TRBV13	-	TRBJ1-2	CASSLALRAARDNGYTF	TGTGCCAGCAGCTTAGCCCTCCGTGCTGCCAGGGACAATGGCTACACCTTC
-	TRBV3-1/TRBV3-2	-	TRBJ2-2	CASSQFRTVTGELFF	TGTGCCAGCAGCCAATTCCGGACAGTAACCGGGGAGCTGTTTTTT
-	TRBV5-1	TRBD1	TRBJ1-1	CASSLWVGGELATEAFF	TGCGCCAGCAGCTTATGGGTAGGGGGCGAGTTAGCTACTGAAGCTTTCTTT
-	TRBV6-1	-	TRBJ2-1	CASSEGHSSYNEQFF	TGTGCCAGCAGTGAGGGACACAGCTCCTACAATGAGCAGTTCTTC
-	TRBV29-1	TRBD1	TRBJ1-1	CSGGQLNTEAFF	TGCAGCGGGGGACAGTTAAACACTGAAGCTTTCTTT
once	TRBV5-4	-	TRBJ2-3	CASSSGEWAYNGTQYF	TGTGCCAGCAGCTCGGGGGAGTGGGCCTATAATGGTACGCAGTATTTT
-	TRBV3-1/TRBV3-2	-	TRBJ2-5	CASSQPQRWETQYF	TGTGCCAGCAGCCAACCACAGCGGTGGGAGACCCAGTACTTC
once	TRBV9	-	TRBJ2-3	CASSVGYRVADTQYF	TGTGCCAGCAGCGTAGGGTACAGGGTGGCTGATACGCAGTATTTT
-	TRBV12-3/TRBV12-4	-	TRBJ1-6	CASTPSVNSPLHF	TGTGCCAGCACCCCCAGTGTCAATTCACCCCTCCACTTT
-	TRBV28	-	TRBJ1-5	CASSLGPGGNQPQHF	TGTGCCAGCAGTTTGGGACCCGGGGGTAATCAGCCCCAGCATTTT